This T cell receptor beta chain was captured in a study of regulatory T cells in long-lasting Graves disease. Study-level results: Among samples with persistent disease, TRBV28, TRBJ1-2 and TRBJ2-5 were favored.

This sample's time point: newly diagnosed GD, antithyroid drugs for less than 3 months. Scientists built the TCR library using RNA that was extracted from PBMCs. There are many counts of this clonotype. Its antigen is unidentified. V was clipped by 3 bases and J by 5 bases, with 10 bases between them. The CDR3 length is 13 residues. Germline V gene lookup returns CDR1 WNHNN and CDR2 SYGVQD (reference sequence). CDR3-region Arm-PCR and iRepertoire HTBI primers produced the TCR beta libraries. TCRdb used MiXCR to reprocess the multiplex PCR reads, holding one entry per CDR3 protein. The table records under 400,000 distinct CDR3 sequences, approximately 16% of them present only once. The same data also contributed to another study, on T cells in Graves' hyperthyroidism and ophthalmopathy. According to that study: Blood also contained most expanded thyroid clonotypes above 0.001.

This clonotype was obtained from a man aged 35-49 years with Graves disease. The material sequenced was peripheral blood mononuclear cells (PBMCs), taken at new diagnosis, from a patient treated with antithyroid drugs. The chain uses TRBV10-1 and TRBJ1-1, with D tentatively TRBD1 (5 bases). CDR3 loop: CASSDGGATEAFF. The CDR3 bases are TGCGCCAGCAGTGATGGCGGGGCGACTGAAGCTTTCTTT.